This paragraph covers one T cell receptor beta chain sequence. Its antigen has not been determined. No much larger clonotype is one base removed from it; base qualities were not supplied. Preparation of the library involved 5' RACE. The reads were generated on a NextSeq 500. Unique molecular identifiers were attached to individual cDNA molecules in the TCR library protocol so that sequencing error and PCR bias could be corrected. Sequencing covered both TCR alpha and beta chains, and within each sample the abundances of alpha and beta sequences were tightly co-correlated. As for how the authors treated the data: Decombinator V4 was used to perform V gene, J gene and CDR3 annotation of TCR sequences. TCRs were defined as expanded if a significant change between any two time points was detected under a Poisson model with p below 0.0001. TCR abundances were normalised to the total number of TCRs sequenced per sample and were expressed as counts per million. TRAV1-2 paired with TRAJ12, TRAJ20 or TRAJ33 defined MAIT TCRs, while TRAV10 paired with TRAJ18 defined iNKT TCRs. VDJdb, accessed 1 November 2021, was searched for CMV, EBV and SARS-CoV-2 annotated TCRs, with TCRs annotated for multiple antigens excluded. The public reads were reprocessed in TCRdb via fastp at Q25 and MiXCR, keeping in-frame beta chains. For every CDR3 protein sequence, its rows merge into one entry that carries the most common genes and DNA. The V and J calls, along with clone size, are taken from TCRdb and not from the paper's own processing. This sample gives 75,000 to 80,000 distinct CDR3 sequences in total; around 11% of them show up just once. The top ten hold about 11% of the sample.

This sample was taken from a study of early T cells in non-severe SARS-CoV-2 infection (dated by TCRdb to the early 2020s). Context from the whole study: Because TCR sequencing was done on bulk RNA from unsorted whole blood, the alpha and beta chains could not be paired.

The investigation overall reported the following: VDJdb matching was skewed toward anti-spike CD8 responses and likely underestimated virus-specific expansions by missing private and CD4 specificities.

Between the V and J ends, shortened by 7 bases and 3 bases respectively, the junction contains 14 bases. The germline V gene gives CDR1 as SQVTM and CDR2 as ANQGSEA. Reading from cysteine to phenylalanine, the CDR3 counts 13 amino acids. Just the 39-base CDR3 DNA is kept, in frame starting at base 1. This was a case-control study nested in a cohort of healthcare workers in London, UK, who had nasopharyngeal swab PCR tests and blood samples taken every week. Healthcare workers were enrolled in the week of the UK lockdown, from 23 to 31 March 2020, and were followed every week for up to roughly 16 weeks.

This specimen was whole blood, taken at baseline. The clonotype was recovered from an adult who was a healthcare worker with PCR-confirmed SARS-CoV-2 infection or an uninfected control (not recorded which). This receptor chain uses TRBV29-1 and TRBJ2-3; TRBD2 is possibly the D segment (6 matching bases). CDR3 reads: CSARLEGTDTQYF. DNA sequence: TGCAGCGCCCGTCTGGAGGGGACAGATACGCAGTATTTT.